This T cell receptor beta chain is from a study of PD-1 blockade in classical Hodgkin lymphoma. Trimming removed 1 base from V and 2 bases from J, with 12 bases in between. Germline V lookup: CDR1 SGHTA, CDR2 FQGNSA. The length of the CDR3 is 15 residues. Specified time point: cycle 4 day 1 (C4D1), after 6 weeks of nivolumab. Each patient relapsed following autologous stem cell transplantation, and prior brentuximab vedotin exposure differed. For this clone: The target antigen is unknown.

The data were produced by immunoSEQ multiplex PCR, yet TCRdb's version contains in-frame clones alone and is incomplete. The repertoire holds 9,100 or so clones, around nine tenths seen once, with approximately 36% in the top ten. Points from the study as a whole: Among the patients, those starting nivolumab under 1 year after ASCT were excluded.

This sequence joins TRBV7-2 and TRBJ2-7; possible D gene TRBD1, 6 bases. The sequence came from a human donor with classical Hodgkin lymphoma. The sequences come from peripheral blood mononuclear cells (PBMCs), collected before the fourth cycle of nivolumab. The CDR3 protein is CASSLGLGQTYEQYF. DNA for the CDR3: TGTGCCAGCAGCTTAGGTCTGGGACAAACCTACGAGCAGTACTTC.